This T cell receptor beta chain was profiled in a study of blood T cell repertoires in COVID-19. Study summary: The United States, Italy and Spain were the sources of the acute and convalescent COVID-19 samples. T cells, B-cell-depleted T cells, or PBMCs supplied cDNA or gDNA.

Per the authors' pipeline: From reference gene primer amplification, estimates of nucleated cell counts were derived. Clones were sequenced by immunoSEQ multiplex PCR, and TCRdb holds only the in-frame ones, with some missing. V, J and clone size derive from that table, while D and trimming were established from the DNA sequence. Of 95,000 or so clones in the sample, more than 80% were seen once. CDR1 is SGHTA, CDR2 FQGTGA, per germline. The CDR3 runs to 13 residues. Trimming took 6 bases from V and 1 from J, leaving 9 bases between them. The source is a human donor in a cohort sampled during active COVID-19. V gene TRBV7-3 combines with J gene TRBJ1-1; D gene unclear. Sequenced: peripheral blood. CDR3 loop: CASSLIQNTEAFF. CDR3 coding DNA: TGTGCCAGCAGTCTTATACAGAACACTGAAGCTTTCTTT.